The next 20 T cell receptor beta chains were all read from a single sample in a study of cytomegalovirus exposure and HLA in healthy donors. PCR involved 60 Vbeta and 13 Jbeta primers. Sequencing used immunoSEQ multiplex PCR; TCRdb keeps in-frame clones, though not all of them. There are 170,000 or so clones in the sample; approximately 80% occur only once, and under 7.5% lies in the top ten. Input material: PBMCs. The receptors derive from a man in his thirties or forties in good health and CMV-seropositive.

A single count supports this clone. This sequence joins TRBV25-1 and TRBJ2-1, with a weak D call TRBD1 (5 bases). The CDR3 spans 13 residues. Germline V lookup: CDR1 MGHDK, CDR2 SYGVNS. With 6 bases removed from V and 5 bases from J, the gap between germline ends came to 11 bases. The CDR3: CASSPDRNNEQFF. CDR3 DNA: TGTGCCAGCAGCCCAGACAGAAACAATGAGCAGTTCTTC.

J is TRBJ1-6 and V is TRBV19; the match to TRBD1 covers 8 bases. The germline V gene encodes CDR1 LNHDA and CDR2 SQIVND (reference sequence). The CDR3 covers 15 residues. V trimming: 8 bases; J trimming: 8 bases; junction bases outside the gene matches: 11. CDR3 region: CASQSGGAVYSPLHF. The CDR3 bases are TGTGCCAGTCAATCAGGGGGCGCGGTTTATTCACCCCTCCACTTT. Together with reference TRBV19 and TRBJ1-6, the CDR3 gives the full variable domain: DGGITQSPKYLFRKEGQNVTLSCEQNLNHDAMYWYRQDPGQGLRLIYYSQIVNDFQKGDIAEGYSVSREKKESFPLTVTSAQKNPTAFYLCASQSGGAVYSPLHFGNGTRLTVT.

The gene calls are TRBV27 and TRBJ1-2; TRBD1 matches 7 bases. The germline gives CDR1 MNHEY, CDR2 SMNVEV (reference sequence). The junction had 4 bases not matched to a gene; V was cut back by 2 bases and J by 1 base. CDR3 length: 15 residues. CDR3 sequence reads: CASSLLQGGNYGYTF. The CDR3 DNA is TGTGCCAGCAGTTTACTCCAGGGGGGTAACTATGGCTACACCTTC.

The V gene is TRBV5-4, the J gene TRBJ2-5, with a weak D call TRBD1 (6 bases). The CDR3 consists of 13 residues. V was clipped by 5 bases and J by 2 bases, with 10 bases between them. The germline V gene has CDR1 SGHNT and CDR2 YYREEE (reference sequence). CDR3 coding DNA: TGTGCCAGCAGACCCGACAGGCAAGAGACCCAGTACTTC. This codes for CASRPDRQETQYF.

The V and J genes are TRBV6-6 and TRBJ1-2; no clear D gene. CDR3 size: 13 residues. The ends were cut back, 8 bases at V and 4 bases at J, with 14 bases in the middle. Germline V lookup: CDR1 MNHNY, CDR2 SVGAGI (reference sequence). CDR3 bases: TGTGCCAGCTCCCGAGACATCTCCTATGGCTACACCTTC. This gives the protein CASSRDISYGYTF.

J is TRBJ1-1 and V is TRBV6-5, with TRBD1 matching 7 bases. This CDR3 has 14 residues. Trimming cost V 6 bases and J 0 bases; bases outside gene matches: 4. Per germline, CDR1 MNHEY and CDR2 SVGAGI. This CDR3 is CASRRQGLNTEAFF. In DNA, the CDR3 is TGTGCCAGCAGAAGACAGGGTCTGAACACTGAAGCTTTCTTT.

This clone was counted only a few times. This chain's CDR3 is CAGRLDWTYEQYF. The CDR3 DNA reads TGTGCCGGAAGGCTCGACTGGACCTACGAGCAGTACTTC. The V and J genes are TRBV6-1 and TRBJ2-7, with D hard to call. V was trimmed by 11 bases and J by 2 bases, leaving 16 bases between them. CDR3 length: 13 amino acids. Per the germline V gene, CDR1 is MNHNS and CDR2 is SASEGT.

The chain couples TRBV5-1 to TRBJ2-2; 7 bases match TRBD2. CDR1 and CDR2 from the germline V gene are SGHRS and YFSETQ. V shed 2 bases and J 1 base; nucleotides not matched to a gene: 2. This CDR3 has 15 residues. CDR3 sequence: CASSFLAENTGELFF. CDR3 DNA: TGCGCCAGCAGCTTCCTAGCGGAGAACACCGGGGAGCTGTTTTTT.

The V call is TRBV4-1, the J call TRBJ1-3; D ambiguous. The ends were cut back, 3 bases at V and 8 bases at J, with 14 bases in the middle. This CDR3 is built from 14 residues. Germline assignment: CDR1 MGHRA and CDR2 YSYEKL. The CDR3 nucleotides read TGCGCCAGCAGCCATAGAGGAGTCGGGTACACCATATATTTT. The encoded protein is CASSHRGVGYTIYF.

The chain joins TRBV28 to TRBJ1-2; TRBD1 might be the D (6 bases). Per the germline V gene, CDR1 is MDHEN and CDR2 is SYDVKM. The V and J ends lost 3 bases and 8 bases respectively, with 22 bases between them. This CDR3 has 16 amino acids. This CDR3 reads CASSFYGGAGARGYTF. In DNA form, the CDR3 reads TGTGCCAGCAGTTTTTACGGGGGCGCGGGGGCGAGAGGCTACACCTTC.

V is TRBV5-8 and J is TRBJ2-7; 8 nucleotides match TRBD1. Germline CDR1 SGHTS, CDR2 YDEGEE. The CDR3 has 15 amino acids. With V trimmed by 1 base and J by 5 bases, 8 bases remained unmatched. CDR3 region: CASSLWSDRVHEQYF. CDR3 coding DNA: TGTGCCAGCAGCTTGTGGTCGGACAGGGTCCACGAGCAGTACTTC.

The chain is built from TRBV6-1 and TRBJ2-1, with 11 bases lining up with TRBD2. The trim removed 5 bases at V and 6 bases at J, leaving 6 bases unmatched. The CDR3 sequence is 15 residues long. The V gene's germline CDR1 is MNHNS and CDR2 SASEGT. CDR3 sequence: CASSSTSGVFNEQFF. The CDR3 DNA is TGTGCCAGCAGTTCGACTAGCGGGGTTTTCAATGAGCAGTTCTTC.

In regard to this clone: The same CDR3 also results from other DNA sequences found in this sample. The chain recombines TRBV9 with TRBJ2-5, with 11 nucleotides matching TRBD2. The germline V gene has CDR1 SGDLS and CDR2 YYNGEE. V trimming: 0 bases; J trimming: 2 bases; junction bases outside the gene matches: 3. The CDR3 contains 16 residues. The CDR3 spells CASSVGLAGGQETQYF. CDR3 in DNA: TGTGCCAGCAGCGTAGGGCTAGCGGGAGGACAAGAGACCCAGTACTTC.

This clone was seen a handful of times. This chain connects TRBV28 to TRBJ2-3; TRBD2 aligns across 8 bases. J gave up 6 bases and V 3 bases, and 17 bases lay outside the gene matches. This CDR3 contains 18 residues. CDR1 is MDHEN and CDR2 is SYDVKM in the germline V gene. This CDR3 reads CASSFITSGTLFLDTQYF. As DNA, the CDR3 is TGTGCCAGCAGTTTTATAACTAGCGGAACCCTATTTTTGGATACGCAGTATTTT. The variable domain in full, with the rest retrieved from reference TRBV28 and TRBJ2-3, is DVKVTQSSRYLVKRTGEKVFLECVQDMDHENMFWYRQDPGLGLRLIYFSYDVKMKEKGDIPEGYSVSREKKERFSLILESASTNQTSMYLCASSFITSGTLFLDTQYFGPGTRLTVL.

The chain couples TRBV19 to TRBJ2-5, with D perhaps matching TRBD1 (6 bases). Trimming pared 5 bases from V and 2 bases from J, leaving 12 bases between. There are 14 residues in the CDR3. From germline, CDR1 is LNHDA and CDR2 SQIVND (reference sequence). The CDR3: CASSPRTAQETQYF. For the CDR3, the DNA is TGTGCCAGTAGTCCCCGGACAGCGCAAGAGACCCAGTACTTC.

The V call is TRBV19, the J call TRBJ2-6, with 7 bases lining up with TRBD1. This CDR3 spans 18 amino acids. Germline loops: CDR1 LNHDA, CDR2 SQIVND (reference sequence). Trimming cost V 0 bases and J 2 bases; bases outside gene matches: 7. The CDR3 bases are TGTGCCAGTAGTATAGACCCTAGCCAGGGGGCTGGGGCCAACGTCCTGACTTTC. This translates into CASSIDPSQGAGANVLTF. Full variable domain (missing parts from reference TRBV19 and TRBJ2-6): DGGITQSPKYLFRKEGQNVTLSCEQNLNHDAMYWYRQDPGQGLRLIYYSQIVNDFQKGDIAEGYSVSREKKESFPLTVTSAQKNPTAFYLCASSIDPSQGAGANVLTFGAGSRLTVL.

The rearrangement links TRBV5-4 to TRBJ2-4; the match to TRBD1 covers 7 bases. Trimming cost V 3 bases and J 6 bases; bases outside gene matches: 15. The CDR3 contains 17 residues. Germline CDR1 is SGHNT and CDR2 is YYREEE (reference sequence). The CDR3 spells CASSSPKTGPFGNIQYF. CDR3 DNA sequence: TGTGCCAGCAGCTCACCCAAGACAGGGCCCTTTGGAAACATTCAGTACTTC.

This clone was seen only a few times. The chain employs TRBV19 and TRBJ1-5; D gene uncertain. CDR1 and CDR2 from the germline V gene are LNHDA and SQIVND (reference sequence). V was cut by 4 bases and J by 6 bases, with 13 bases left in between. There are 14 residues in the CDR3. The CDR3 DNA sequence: TGTGCCAGTAGTAGTGGAGGGTCGGGTCAGCCCCAGCATTTT. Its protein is CASSSGGSGQPQHF.

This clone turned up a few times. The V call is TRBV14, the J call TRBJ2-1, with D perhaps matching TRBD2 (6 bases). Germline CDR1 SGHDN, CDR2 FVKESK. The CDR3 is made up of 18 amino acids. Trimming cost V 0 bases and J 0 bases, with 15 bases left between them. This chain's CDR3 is CASSQEFHSGLSYNEQFF. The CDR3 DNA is TGTGCCAGCAGCCAAGAATTCCATAGCGGACTCTCCTACAATGAGCAGTTCTTC.

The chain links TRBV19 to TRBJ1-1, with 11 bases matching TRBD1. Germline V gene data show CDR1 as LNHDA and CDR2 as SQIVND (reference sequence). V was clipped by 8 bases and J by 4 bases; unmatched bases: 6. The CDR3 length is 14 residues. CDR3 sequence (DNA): TGTGCCAGTGCTAAGGACAGGGGGCGCACTGAAGCTTTCTTT. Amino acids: CASAKDRGRTEAFF. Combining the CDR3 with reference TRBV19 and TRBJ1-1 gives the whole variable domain DGGITQSPKYLFRKEGQNVTLSCEQNLNHDAMYWYRQDPGQGLRLIYYSQIVNDFQKGDIAEGYSVSREKKESFPLTVTSAQKNPTAFYLCASAKDRGRTEAFFGQGTRLTVV.